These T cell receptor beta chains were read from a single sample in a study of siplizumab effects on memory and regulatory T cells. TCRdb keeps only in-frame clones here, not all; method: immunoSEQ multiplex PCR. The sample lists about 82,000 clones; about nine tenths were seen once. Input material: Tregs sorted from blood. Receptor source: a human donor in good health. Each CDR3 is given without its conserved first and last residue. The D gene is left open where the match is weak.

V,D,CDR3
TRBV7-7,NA,ASSPGETQY
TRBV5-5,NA,ASSLAWGRPLSEQF
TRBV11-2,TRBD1,ASREGTASHREKLF
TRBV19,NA,ASSISGSYGYT
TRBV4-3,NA,ASSPGQTSSTDTQY
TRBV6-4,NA,AIFRSSYEQY
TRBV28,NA,ASRSGREAF
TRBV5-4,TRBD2,ASSLTSGGTYNEQF
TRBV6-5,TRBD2,ASSRSGALKETQY
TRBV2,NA,ASSQPPLYTEAF
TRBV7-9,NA,ASSYQEYGYT
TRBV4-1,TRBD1,ASSLSGQGHEKLF
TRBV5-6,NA,ASSRPWGQVDTQY
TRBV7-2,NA,ASSPVETQY
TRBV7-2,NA,ASSLQGINYGYT
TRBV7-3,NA,ASSMAYQTQY
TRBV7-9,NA,ATRWGYEQY
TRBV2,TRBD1,ARSAKGQPNQPQH
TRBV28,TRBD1,ASRPGTGAAF
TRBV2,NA,ASIRANTGELF
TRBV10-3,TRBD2,AITGLAGGELF
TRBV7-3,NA,ASSLYSYGDTQY
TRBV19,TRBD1,ASHKGGQTNTEAF
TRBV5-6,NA,ASSRGGTNEKLF
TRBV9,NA,ASSAARWGWDYGYT
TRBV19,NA,ASSTPLRDEQY
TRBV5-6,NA,ASSLASGSYEQY
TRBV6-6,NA,ASTPGGDQPQH
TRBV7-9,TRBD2,ASSLGLARETQY
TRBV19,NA,ASRGAILRNTEAF
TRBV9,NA,ASSVATDPRGQAF
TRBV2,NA,ASMPDRGLHGFTGELF
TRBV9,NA,ASSVGQFSRGSPLH
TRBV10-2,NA,ASSGMSSNYGYT
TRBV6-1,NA,ASKTHGDQNKEQY
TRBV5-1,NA,ASSLGGGRSPLH
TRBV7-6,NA,ASSSITDTQY
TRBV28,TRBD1,ASSFSDRASNQPQH
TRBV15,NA,ATSREKALNTVNTEAF
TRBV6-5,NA,ASSLQQGSPYEQY
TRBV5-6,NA,ASSWMGGDTEAF
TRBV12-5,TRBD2,ASGPSGGADTQY
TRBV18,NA,ASSRQENSPLH
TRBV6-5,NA,ASSYSQKANYGYT
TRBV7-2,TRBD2,ASSFLAGDRYEQY
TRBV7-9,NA,ASSSSQGGPRSDTQY
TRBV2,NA,ASSESPGAGTEAF
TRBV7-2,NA,ASSLFAGAHEQF
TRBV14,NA,ASTRGYTSTDTQY
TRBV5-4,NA,ASSLDHYGYT
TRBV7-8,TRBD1,ASSLDRDRIYEQY
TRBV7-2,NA,ASSLRGGGYEQY
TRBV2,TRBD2,ASSESGGAYEQY